One sample yielded the 15 T cell receptor beta chains listed below, sequenced in a study of response to subunit inactivated influenza vaccine. TCRdb itself ran the RT-PCR reads through MiXCR, one entry per CDR3 protein. The sample includes about half a million distinct CDR3 sequences, 6.5% to 8% of them seen just once. The sample in question was PBMCs from blood, obtained roughly 24 months after vaccination. The receptors originated from a man between 50 and 70 years old who received an inactivated influenza vaccine.

This clonotype was found a few times. This sequence joins TRBV7-4 and TRBJ2-6; D is uncertain. This CDR3 contains 17 residues. From germline, CDR1 is SGHVT and CDR2 SQSDAQ. V was clipped by 1 base and J by 11 bases, with 21 bases between them. As DNA, the CDR3 is TGTGCCAGCAGCTTAGTTTTTAGGACCTTAAGATTGGACGTCCTGACTTTC. This encodes CASSLVFRTLRLDVLTF.

V is TRBV4-1 and J is TRBJ2-5; 10 bases align to TRBD2. The CDR3 contains 16 residues. CDR1 and CDR2 from the germline V gene are MGHRA and YSYEKL. V was pared by 4 bases and J by 5 bases, with 10 bases of the junction left unmatched. The CDR3 here is CASSPSPSGGGETQYF. The DNA for the CDR3 is TGCGCCAGCAGCCCAAGCCCTAGCGGGGGAGGCGAGACCCAGTACTTC.

This clonotype was recorded at least ten times. The rearrangement uses TRBV5-1 and TRBJ2-3, with TRBD1 matching over 11 bases. Germline V gene sequence: CDR1 SGHRS, CDR2 YFSETQ. The CDR3 loop spans 16 amino acids. V trimming: 6 bases; J trimming: 2 bases; junction bases outside the gene matches: 8. CDR3 amino acids: CASNYLGQGATDTQYF. In DNA, the CDR3 is TGCGCCAGCAACTATCTCGGACAGGGGGCCACAGATACGCAGTATTTT.

This clonotype was observed at least ten times. The J gene is TRBJ2-5, the V gene TRBV9, with D maybe TRBD2 (5 bases). Per germline, CDR1 SGDLS and CDR2 YYNGEE. V was trimmed by 4 bases and J by 0 bases, leaving 16 bases between them. The CDR3 runs to 16 residues. The CDR3 loop reads CASSPSSRGNQETQYF. The CDR3 DNA reads as TGTGCCAGCAGCCCAAGTAGTCGGGGTAACCAAGAGACCCAGTACTTC.

CDR3 in amino acids: CASSPQGIPPYGYTF. The DNA for the CDR3 is TGTGCCAGCAGTCCACAGGGAATTCCCCCCTATGGCTACACCTTC. The chain couples TRBV7-2 to TRBJ1-2, with D possibly TRBD1 on 6 matching bases. Germline V gene lookup returns CDR1 SGHTA and CDR2 FQGNSA. V shed 6 bases and J shed 4 bases, with 18 bases lying between them. The CDR3 covers 15 residues.

This clonotype was detected only a few times. This chain joins TRBV12-3 or TRBV12-4 and TRBJ2-5; TRBD2 agrees at 9 bases. This CDR3 has 14 amino acids. The V segment lost 6 bases and the J segment 2 bases; nucleotides outside the gene matches: 4. CDR3 DNA: TGTGCCAGCAGAAGTAGCGGGGGTCAAGAGACCCAGTACTTC. It is translated as CASRSSGGQETQYF.

This clonotype showed up just a few times. This chain uses TRBV9 with TRBJ1-5, with a tentative D call TRBD1 (5 bases). The V and J ends lost 3 bases and 2 bases respectively, with 9 bases between them. Germline V gene lookup returns CDR1 SGDLS and CDR2 YYNGEE. CDR3 length: 14 residues. This chain's CDR3 is CASSGGYGNQPQHF. In DNA, the CDR3 is TGTGCCAGCAGCGGGGGGTATGGCAATCAGCCCCAGCATTTT.

This clonotype came up many times. The chain employs TRBV5-1 and TRBJ2-3; TRBD1 matches 7 bases. With 4 bases clipped from V and 2 bases from J, the junction kept 4 bases outside the gene matches. Germline V gene data show CDR1 as SGHRS and CDR2 as YFSETQ. This CDR3 is 14 amino acids long. CDR3 amino acids: CASSPGQITDTQYF. In DNA form, the CDR3 reads TGCGCCAGCAGCCCGGGACAGATCACAGATACGCAGTATTTT.

This clonotype was seen a few times. The chain recombines TRBV12-3 or TRBV12-4 with TRBJ1-5; TRBD1 is a possible D gene (5 bases). This CDR3 is built from 13 residues. The V end was cut by 7 bases, the J end by 11 bases, with 18 bases between. The CDR3 DNA follows: TGTGCCAGCACCATCAGGGTGGGGGAGGCCCAGCATTTT. Translated, it gives CASTIRVGEAQHF.

The rearrangement links TRBV27 to TRBJ2-2; 7 bases agree with TRBD1. The germline V gene encodes CDR1 MNHEY and CDR2 SMNVEV (reference sequence). The J segment lost 4 bases and the V segment lost 3 bases, leaving 8 bases of the junction unmatched. The CDR3 runs 16 residues. DNA of the CDR3: TGTGCCAGCAGTTTTGTAAGGGGGCTTGTCACCGGGGAGCTGTTTTTT. It yields the protein CASSFVRGLVTGELFF.

This clonotype was seen more than once but under ten times. This rearrangement joins TRBV27 to TRBJ2-3; D is undetermined. V lost 3 bases to trimming and J lost 6 bases, with 19 bases between them. Germline CDR1 reads MNHEY; CDR2 reads SMNVEV (reference sequence). The CDR3 is 16 amino acids. CDR3 coding DNA: TGTGCCAGCAGTTTTGGCACATCCAAGGGAAAGGATACGCAGTATTTT. The encoded protein is CASSFGTSKGKDTQYF.

This chain joins TRBV6-1 and TRBJ1-4; 7 bases fit TRBD1. The CDR3 runs to 14 residues. CDR1 and CDR2 from the germline V gene are MNHNS and SASEGT. Trimming at V came to 6 bases and at J to 7 bases, leaving 8 bases not matched to a gene. This chain's CDR3 is CASRPTGRSEKLFF. CDR3 nucleotides: TGTGCCAGCAGGCCGACAGGGAGGAGTGAAAAACTGTTTTTT.

This clonotype occurred a few times. The V and J genes are TRBV18 and TRBJ2-1; no firm D call. V lost 2 bases and J lost 12, with 11 bases in between. Germline CDR1 and CDR2: KGHSH and LQKENI. CDR3 length: 12 amino acids. As DNA, the CDR3 is TGTGCCAGCTCACCAAGTGCTTTCGGGCAGTTCTTC. The encoded protein is CASSPSAFGQFF.

As concerns this clonotype: The junction departs from germline at one end; a sequencing error may be responsible. J is TRBJ2-3 and V is TRBV11-2; 8 bases are shared with TRBD1. This CDR3 region has 15 residues. Germline CDR1 and CDR2: SGHAT and FQNNGV. The CDR3 loop reads CASSLAGGSRGTQYF. CDR3 sequence (DNA): TGTGCCAGCAGTTTAGCAGGGGGCTCTCGGGGTACGCAGTATTTT.

V gene TRBV29-1 combines with J gene TRBJ2-5; unclear D gene. Germline values: CDR1 SQVTM, CDR2 ANQGSEA. V gave up 2 bases and J gave up 2 bases, with 12 bases separating them. The CDR3 loop spans 14 amino acids. The CDR3 loop reads CSVEPSGGQETQYF. CDR3 nucleotide sequence: TGCAGCGTTGAACCCTCCGGTGGGCAAGAGACCCAGTACTTC.